One T cell receptor (beta chain) is described in this entry. Its target is not known. The sample comes from a study of OX40 agonist ivuxolimab in advanced cancers. Study-level results: More expanded clones were seen, on average, in CD8+ T cells than in CD4+. People who partly responded at 0.1-3.0 mg/kg had some of the least clonal expansion seen. Low normalized clonal expansion also occurred in some nonresponding patients. Dosing at 0.1 to 3.0 mg/kg was accompanied by clonal expansion of CD4+ and CD8+ blood T cells by week 6.

Sequencing was performed with immunoSEQ multiplex PCR; in TCRdb, only in-frame clones are kept and a portion is missing. This table holds 30,000 to 35,000 clones, 65% to 80% found once. The CDR3 has 13 residues. V was trimmed by 6 bases and J by 3 bases, leaving 11 bases between them. The germline V gene encodes CDR1 MNHNS and CDR2 SASEGT. The sample was CD4+ or CD8+ T cells sorted from blood, taken in a trial of the OX40 agonist ivuxolimab. This clonotype was obtained from an adult with an advanced solid tumor such as melanoma, head and neck, liver or kidney cancer. The chain joins TRBV6-1 to TRBJ2-5; TRBD1 might be the D (6 bases). CDR3 sequence (DNA): TGTGCCAGCAGCCGTGGACAGAAAGAGACCCAGTACTTC. Translated, it gives CASSRGQKETQYF.